This T cell receptor beta chain was obtained from a study of regulatory T cells in long-lasting Graves disease. This clonotype was picked up many times. Time point indicated: newly diagnosed GD, antithyroid drugs for less than 3 months. From PBMCs, RNA was extracted and then used to make the TCR library. Sequencing libraries for TCR beta were prepared with iRepertoire HTBI primers and Arm-PCR of CDR3 regions. TCRdb redid the calling of the multiplex PCR reads with MiXCR, one entry per CDR3 protein. The data contain a few hundred thousand distinct CDR3 sequences, about 15% of them seen just once; the ten biggest clones take up roughly 8%. Trimming stripped 0 bases from V and 7 bases from J, with 9 bases between. Looked up from germline, CDR1 is MDHEN and CDR2 is SYDVKM. The CDR3 contains 13 residues. Another study also made use of these data, one on T cells in Graves' hyperthyroidism and ophthalmopathy. In that study: HTBI primers were used for first-round RT-PCR of the TCR CDR3.

The source was peripheral blood mononuclear cells (PBMCs), collected at new diagnosis, from a patient treated with antithyroid drugs. The clonotype comes from a woman aged 40 to 55 with Graves disease. The chain is built from TRBV28 and TRBJ1-1; D is undetermined. The CDR3 here is CASSLWKDGEAFF. The CDR3 DNA sequence: TGTGCCAGCAGTTTATGGAAGGACGGTGAAGCTTTCTTT.